This TCR beta chain was found in a study of identical twins. Study conclusions and caveats: Insertions ran lower in abundant cord blood beta clonotypes, though not in memory repertoires. Findings depended on cross-sectional statistics rather than tracking the same donors.

Comment on this clonotype: Its matching antigen is unknown.

MiXCR was run by TCRdb on the 5' RACE reads, yielding one entry per CDR3 protein. Altogether 200,000 or so distinct CDR3 sequences are present, about 15% being singletons, with the ten largest covering over 35%. The sample also formed part of further work on T cells expressing NK-cell markers.

The sample comprised CD8+ T cells sorted from blood. The sequence was obtained from a woman younger than 35 in good health.

CDR3 sequence (DNA): TGTGCCAGCACGGCAGGTTCTAACTATGGCTACACCTTC. Its protein product is CASTAGSNYGYTF. The chain carries TRBV9 and TRBJ1-2; D unclear. Germline-derived CDR1 and CDR2 are SGDLS and YYNGEE. Trimming cost V 6 bases and J 0 bases, with 9 bases left between them. This CDR3 has 13 residues.